This TCR beta chain was identified during a study of CD8+ T cells in alopecia areata. Indicated treatment: oral pan-JAK inhibitor, 5-10 mg twice daily. Following extraction, RNA underwent reverse transcription to cDNA, which served as the sequencing template. Sequenced by immunoSEQ multiplex PCR; TCRdb stores in-frame clones only, minus some. This table has roughly 180,000 clones, 45% to 60% appearing once. Germline-derived CDR1 and CDR2 are SGHTA and FQGNSA. Trimming stripped 5 bases from V and 5 bases from J, with 10 bases between. The length of the CDR3 is 13 residues. This TCR came from a human donor with alopecia areata. The sequenced sample was CD8+ T cells sorted from blood, obtained at week 52, from a patient treated with tofacitinib. The V and J genes are TRBV7-2 and TRBJ1-5; D remains unclear. CDR3 in amino acids: CASSPYTDQPQHF. The CDR3 bases are TGTGCCAGCAGCCCATACACGGATCAGCCCCAGCATTTT.